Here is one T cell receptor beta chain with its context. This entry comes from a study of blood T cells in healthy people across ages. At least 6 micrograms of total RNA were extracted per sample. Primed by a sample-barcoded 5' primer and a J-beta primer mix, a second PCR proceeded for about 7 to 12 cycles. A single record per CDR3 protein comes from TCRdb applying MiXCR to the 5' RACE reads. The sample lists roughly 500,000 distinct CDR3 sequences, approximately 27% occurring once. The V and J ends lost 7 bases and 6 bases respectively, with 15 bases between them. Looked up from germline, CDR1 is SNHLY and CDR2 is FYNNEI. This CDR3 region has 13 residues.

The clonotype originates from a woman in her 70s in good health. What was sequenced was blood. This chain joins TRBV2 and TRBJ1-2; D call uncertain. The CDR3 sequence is CASTLRLGDGYTF. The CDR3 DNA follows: TGTGCCAGCACTTTGAGGCTAGGAGATGGCTACACCTTC. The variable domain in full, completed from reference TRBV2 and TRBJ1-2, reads EPEVTQTPSHQVTQMGQEVILRCVPISNHLYFYWYRQILGQKVEFLVSFYNNEISEKSEIFDDQFSVERPDGSNFTLKIRSTKLEDSAMYFCASTLRLGDGYTFGSGTRLTVV.